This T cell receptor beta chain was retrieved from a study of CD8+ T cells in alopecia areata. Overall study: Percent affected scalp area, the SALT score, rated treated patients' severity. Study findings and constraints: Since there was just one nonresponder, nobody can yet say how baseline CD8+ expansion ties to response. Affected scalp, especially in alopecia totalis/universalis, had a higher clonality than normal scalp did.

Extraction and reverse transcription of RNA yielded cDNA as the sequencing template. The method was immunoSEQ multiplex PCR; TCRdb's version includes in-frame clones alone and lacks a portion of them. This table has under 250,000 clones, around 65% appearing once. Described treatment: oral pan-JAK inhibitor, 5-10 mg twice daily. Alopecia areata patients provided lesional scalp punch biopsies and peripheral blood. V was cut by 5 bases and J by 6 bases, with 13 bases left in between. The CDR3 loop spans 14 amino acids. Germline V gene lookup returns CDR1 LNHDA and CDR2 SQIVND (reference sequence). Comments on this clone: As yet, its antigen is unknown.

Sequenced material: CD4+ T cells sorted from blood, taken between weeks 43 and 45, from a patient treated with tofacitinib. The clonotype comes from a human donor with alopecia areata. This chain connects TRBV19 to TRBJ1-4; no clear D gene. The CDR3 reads CASSSRPRDEKLFF. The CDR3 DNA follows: TGTGCCAGTAGTTCACGGCCCCGGGATGAAAAACTGTTTTTT.